A selection of T cell receptor beta chains follows, all from one sample in a study of cytomegalovirus exposure and HLA in healthy donors. Profiled with immunoSEQ multiplex PCR; TCRdb holds only in-frame clones, not every one. This sample has about 120,000 clones, with less than 85% found just once. The sequenced sample consisted of PBMCs. These receptors all come from a man aged 25-40 years in good health and CMV-seropositive. The CDR3 runs from the conserved cysteine through the conserved F or W.

v_call	j_call	cdr3_aa
TRBV14	TRBJ1-2	CASSAKTGWPNYGYTF
TRBV6-5	TRBJ1-1	CASSSHLRNTEAFF
TRBV11-3	TRBJ2-2	CASSPGTSGVAGTGELFF
TRBV19	TRBJ1-2	CASSRDRANYGYTF
TRBV28	TRBJ2-5	CASSLSGRDTQTQYF
TRBV28	TRBJ2-2	CASSGTANTGELFF
TRBV29-1	TRBJ2-3	CSVAEEGTDTQYF
TRBV5-6	TRBJ1-1	CASSRDRGNTEAFF
TRBV23-1	TRBJ2-5	CASLYPVRLAGGHREETQYF
TRBV5-1	TRBJ2-3	CASSLVRENRFTDTQYF
TRBV28	TRBJ1-2	CASSKGRDYGYTF
TRBV4-3	TRBJ1-6	CASSQGTGPGNSPLHF
TRBV7-2	TRBJ1-1	CASSLVPELNTEAFF